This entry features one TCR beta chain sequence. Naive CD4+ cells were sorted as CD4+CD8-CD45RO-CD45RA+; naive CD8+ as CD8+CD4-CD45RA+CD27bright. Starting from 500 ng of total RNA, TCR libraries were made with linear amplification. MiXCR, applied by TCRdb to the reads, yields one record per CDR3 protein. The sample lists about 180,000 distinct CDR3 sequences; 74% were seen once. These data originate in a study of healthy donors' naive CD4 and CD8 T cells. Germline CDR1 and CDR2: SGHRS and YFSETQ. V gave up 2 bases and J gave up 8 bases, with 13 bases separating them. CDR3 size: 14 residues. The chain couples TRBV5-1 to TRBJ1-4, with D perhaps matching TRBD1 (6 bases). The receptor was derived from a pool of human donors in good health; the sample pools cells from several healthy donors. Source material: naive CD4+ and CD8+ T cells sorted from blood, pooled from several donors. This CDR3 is CASSFGQGYEKLFF. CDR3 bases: TGCGCCAGCAGCTTCGGGCAGGGGTACGAAAAACTGTTTTTT.